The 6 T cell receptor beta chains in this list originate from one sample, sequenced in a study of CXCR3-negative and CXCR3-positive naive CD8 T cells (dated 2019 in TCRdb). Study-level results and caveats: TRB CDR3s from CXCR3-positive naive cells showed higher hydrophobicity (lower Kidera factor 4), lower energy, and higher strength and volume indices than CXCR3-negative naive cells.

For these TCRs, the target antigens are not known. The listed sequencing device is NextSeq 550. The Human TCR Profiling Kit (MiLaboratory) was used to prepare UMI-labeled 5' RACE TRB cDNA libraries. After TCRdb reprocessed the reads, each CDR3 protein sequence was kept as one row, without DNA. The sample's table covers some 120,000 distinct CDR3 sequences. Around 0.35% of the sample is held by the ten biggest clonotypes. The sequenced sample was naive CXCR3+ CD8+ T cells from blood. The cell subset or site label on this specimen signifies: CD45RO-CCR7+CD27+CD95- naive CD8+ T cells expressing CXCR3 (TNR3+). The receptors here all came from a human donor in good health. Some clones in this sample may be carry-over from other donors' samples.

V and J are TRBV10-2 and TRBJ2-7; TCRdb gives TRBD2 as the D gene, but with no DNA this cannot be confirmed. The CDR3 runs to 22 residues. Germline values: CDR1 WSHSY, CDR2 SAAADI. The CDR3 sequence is CASSYDREPKNVKAGGTYEQYF.

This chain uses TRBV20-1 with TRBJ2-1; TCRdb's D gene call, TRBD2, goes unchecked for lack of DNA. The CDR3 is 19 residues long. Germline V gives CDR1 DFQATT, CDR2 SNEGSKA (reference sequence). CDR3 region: CSAIASLAGSGGSYNEQFF.

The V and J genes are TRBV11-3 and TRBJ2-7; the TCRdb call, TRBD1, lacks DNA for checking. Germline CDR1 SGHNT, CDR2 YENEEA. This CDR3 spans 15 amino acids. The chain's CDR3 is CASSLSGSPSYEQYF.

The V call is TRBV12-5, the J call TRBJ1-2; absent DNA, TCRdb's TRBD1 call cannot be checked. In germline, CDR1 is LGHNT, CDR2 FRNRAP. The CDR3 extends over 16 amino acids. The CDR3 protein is CASGVFTGKTNYGYTF.

The CDR3 sequence: CASSPPLAGGGYNEQFF. V usage is TRBV18 and J usage is TRBJ2-1; the D call from TCRdb, TRBD2, cannot be confirmed without DNA. Germline V lookup: CDR1 KGHSH, CDR2 LQKENI. The CDR3 extends over 17 amino acids.

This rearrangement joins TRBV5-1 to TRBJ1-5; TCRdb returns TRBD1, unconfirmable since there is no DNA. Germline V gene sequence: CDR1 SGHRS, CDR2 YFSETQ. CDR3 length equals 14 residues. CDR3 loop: CASSPGTGGGPQHF.